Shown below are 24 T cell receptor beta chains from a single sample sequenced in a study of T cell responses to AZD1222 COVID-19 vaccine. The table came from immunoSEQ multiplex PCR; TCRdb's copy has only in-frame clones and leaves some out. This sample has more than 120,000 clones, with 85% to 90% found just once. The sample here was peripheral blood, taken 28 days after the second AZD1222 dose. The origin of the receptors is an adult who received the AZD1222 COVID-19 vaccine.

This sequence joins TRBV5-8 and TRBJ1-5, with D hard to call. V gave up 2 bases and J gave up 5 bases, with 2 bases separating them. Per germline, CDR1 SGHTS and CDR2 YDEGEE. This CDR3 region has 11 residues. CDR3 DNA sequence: TGTGCCAGCAGCTTCGATCAGCCCCAGCATTTT. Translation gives CASSFDQPQHF.

The CDR3 spells CASSIIGQETQYF. CDR3 nucleotide sequence: TGTGCCAGTAGTATTATCGGGCAAGAGACCCAGTACTTC. The chain employs TRBV19 and TRBJ2-5; no firm D call. This CDR3 spans 13 amino acids. The V gene lost 3 bases and the J gene lost 2 bases, with 7 bases spanning the gap. Germline V gives CDR1 LNHDA, CDR2 SQIVND (reference sequence). The entire variable domain, with the rest obtained from reference TRBV19 and TRBJ2-5, is as follows: DGGITQSPKYLFRKEGQNVTLSCEQNLNHDAMYWYRQDPGQGLRLIYYSQIVNDFQKGDIAEGYSVSREKKESFPLTVTSAQKNPTAFYLCASSIIGQETQYFGPGTRLLVL.

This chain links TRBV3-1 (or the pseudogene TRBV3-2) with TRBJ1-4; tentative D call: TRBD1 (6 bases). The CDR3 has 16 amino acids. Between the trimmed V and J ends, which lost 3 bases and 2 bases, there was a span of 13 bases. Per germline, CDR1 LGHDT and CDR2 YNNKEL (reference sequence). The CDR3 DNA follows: TGTGCCAGCAGCCACCCCGGGGGGCGCACTAATGAAAAACTGTTTTTT. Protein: CASSHPGGRTNEKLFF.

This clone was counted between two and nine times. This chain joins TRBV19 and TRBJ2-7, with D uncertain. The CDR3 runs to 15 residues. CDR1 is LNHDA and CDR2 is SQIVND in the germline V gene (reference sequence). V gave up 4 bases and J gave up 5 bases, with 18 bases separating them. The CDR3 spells CASSTQSFGVNEQYF. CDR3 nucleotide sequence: TGTGCCAGTAGTACCCAGTCCTTCGGAGTAAACGAGCAGTACTTC.

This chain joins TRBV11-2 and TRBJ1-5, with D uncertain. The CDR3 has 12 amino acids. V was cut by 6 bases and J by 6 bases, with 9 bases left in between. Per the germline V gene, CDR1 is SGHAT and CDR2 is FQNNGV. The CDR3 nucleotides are TGTGCCAGCAGTCACGAGGGTCAGCCCCAGCATTTT. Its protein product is CASSHEGQPQHF.

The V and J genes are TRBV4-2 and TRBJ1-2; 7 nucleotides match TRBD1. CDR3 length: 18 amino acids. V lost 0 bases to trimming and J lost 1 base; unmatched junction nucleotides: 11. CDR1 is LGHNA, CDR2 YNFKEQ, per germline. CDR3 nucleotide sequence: TGTGCCAGCAGCCAAGACAGGGGGTCGGCCGGGGGTAACTATGGCTACACCTTC. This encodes CASSQDRGSAGGNYGYTF.

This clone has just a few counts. The chain's CDR3 is CASRGLAGLNEQFF. The CDR3 region has the DNA TGCGCCAGCAGAGGACTAGCGGGCCTGAATGAGCAGTTCTTC. The genes are TRBV4-1 and TRBJ2-1; 11 nucleotides match TRBD2. The CDR3 covers 14 residues. The germline V gene has CDR1 MGHRA and CDR2 YSYEKL. The trim removed 6 bases at V and 7 bases at J, leaving 5 bases unmatched.

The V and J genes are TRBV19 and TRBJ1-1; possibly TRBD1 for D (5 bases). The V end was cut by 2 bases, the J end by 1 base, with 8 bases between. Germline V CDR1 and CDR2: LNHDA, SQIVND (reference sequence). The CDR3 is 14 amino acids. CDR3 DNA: TGTGCCAGTAGTATAAGGGACCGGAACACTGAAGCTTTCTTT. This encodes CASSIRDRNTEAFF.

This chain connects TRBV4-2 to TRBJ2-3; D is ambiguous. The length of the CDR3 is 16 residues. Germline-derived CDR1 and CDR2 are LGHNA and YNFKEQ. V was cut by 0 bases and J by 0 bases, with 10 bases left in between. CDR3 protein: CASSQDSVVSTDTQYF. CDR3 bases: TGTGCCAGCAGCCAAGACTCGGTTGTTAGCACAGATACGCAGTATTTT.

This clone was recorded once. CDR3: CASSLTPQGRETQYF. CDR3 sequence (DNA): TGTGCCAGCAGCCTCACCCCTCAGGGAAGGGAGACCCAGTACTTC. The rearrangement links TRBV11-3 to TRBJ2-5; a possible D gene is TRBD1 (5 bases). Trimming shortened V by 5 bases and J by 5 bases, and 18 bases separated the two germline ends. The CDR3 spans 15 residues. Per the germline V gene, CDR1 is SGHNT and CDR2 is YENEEA.

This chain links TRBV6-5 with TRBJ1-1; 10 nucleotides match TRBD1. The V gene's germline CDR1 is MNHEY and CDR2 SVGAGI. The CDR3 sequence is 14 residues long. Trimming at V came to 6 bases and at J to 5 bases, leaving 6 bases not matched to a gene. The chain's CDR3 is CASRRDRGNTEAFF. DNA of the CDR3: TGTGCCAGCAGACGGGACAGGGGAAATACTGAAGCTTTCTTT.

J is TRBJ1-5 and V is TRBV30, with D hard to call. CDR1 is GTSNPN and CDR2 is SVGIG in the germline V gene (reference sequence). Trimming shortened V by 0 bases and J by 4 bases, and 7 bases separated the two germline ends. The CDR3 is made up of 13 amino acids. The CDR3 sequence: CAWSVLGNQPQHF. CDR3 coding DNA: TGTGCCTGGAGTGTACTCGGAAATCAGCCCCAGCATTTT.

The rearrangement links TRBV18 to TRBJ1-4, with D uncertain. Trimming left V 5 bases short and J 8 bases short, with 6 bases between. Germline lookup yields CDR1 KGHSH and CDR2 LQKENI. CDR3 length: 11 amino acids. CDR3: CASSSTEKLFF. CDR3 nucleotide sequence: TGTGCCAGCTCATCGACAGAAAAACTGTTTTTT.

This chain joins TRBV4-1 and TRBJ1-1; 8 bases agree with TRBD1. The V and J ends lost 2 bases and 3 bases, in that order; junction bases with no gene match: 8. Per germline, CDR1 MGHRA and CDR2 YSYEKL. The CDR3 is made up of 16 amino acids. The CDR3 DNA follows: TGCGCCAGCAGCCAACCTACAGGGGGTATTTACACTGAAGCTTTCTTT. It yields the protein CASSQPTGGIYTEAFF.

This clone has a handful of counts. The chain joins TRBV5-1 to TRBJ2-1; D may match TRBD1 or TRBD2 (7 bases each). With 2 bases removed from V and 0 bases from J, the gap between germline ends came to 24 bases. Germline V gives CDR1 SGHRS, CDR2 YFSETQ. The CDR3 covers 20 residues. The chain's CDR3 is CASSLRGGQASGGSYNEQFF. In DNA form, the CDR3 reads TGCGCCAGCAGCTTACGGGGAGGACAGGCTTCGGGGGGCTCCTACAATGAGCAGTTCTTC.

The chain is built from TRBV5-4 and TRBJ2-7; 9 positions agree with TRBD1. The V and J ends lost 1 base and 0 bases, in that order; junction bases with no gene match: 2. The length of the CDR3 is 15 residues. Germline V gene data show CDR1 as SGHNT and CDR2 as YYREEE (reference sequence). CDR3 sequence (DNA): TGTGCCAGCAGCTTGAGGGGACAGGGCTCCTACGAGCAGTACTTC. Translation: CASSLRGQGSYEQYF.

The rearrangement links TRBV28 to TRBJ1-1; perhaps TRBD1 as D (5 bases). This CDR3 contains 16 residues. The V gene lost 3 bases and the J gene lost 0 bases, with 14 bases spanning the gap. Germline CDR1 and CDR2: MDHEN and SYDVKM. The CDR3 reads CASSLGMGEVNTEAFF. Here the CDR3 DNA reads TGTGCCAGCAGTTTGGGTATGGGGGAGGTGAACACTGAAGCTTTCTTT.

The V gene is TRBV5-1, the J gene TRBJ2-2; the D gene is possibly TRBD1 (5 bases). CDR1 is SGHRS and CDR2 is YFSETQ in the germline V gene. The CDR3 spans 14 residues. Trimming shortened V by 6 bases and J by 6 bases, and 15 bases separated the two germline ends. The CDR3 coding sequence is TGCGCCAGCACGCGAGCAGGGAATCCCGGGGAGCTGTTTTTT. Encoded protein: CASTRAGNPGELFF.

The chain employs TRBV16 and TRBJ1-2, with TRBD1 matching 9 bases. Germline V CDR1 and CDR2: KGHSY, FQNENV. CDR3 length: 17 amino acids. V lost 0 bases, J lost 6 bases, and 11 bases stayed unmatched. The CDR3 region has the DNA TGTGCCAGCAGCCAATCTACCCCGGGTACAGGGGGCAATGGCTACACCTTC. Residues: CASSQSTPGTGGNGYTF.

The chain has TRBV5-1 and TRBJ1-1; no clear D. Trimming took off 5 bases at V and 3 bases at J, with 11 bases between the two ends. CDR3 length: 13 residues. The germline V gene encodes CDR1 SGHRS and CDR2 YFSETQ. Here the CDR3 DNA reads TGCGCCAGCAGACGGCGAGGAGACACTGAAGCTTTCTTT. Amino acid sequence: CASRRRGDTEAFF.

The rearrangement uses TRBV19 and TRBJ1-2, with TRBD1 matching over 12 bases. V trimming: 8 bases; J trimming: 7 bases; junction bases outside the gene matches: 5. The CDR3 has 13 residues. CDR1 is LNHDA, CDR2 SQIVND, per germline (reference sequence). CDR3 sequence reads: CASGTGGFGGYTF. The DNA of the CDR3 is TGTGCCAGTGGGACAGGGGGCTTTGGTGGCTACACCTTC.

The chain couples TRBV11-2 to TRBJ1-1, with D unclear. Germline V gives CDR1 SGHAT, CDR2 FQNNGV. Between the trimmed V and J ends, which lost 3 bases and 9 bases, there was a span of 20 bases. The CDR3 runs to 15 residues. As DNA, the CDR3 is TGTGCCAGCAGCTTCGACGCCGTTGGGCAGACCCAAGCTTTCTTT. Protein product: CASSFDAVGQTQAFF.

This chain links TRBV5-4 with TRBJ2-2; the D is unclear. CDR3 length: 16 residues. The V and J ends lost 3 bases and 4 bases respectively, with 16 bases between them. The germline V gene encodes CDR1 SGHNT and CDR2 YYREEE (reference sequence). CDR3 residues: CASSSTAVAGTGELFF. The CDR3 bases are TGTGCCAGCAGCTCTACCGCTGTCGCTGGCACCGGGGAGCTGTTTTTT.

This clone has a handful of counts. DNA for the CDR3: TGTGCCAGCAGTGAGCAGGCGAAGACCTACGAGCAGTACTTC. Amino acids: CASSEQAKTYEQYF. The V gene is TRBV2, the J gene TRBJ2-7; D not resolved. Trimming took 3 bases from V and 2 from J, leaving 11 bases between them. The CDR3 spans 14 residues. Germline CDR1 SNHLY, CDR2 FYNNEI.